The clone carrying this T cell receptor (beta chain) was counted at least ten times. Antigen: not known. At one of its ends the junction is not consistent with the germline gene, which may arise from a read error. The starting template was genomic DNA from bulk tumor, about 600 ng per sample. Several biopsies were collected from each primary tumor during surgery. They were spaced as far apart as possible within the tumor mass. Undergoing curative surgery were patients whose non-small cell lung cancer was untreated and newly diagnosed. CDR1 LNHDA and CDR2 SQIVND come from the germline V gene (reference sequence). The CDR3 sequence is 16 residues long. A first 10-cycle multiplex round used 32 V-gene and 13 J-gene primers on TCR beta CDR3. Using its own MiXCR run on the multiplex PCR reads, TCRdb lists one record per CDR3 protein. The sample holds fewer than 25,000 distinct CDR3 sequences, around 27% seen once.

The data derive from a study of immune heterogeneity within non-small cell lung tumors. Overall study findings and caveats: Tumor sites within a patient were found to share identical dominant CDR3 beta clonotypes, and site-unique high-frequency clones were also present.

The genes are TRBV19 and TRBJ1-5; D gene ambiguous. Sequencing was performed on lung tumor tissue. This receptor was identified in a man in his forties or fifties with non-small cell lung cancer. CDR3 residues: CASSFKRTSGRQPQHF. In nucleotides, the CDR3 is TGTGCCAGTAGTTTCAAAAGGACGTCCGGACGGCAGCCCCAACATTTT.